This T cell receptor (beta chain) is from a study of cytomegalovirus exposure and HLA in healthy donors. V gave up 2 bases and J gave up 1 base, with 9 bases separating them. The germline gives CDR1 GTSNPN, CDR2 SVGIG (reference sequence). This CDR3 has 14 amino acids. Researchers ran the PCR with 60 Vbeta and 13 Jbeta primers. The table came from immunoSEQ multiplex PCR; TCRdb's copy has only in-frame clones and leaves some out. This sample carries 150,000 to 160,000 clones, roughly 85% of them seen once, and the ten largest clones take less than 2.5%. Points on this clone: Its antigen remains unknown.

Findings and limits, study-wide: Most subjects' HLA-A and HLA-B alleles were reportedly predicted from TCR beta sequences. Later analysis demonstrated an association between a missense DCLRE1C variant and TCR beta V- and J-gene trimming. HLA restriction was apparent for most CMV-associated TCR beta chains in a later analysis. Donor immune exposure was known only as CMV serostatus.

The sequenced sample was PBMCs. V gene TRBV30 combines with J gene TRBJ2-1; TRBD1 might be the D (6 bases). The receptor's source is a woman aged 18-35 years in good health and CMV-seronegative. The CDR3 sequence: CAWSQGPSYNEQFF. In DNA form, the CDR3 reads TGTGCCTGGAGTCAGGGGCCATCCTACAATGAGCAGTTCTTC.